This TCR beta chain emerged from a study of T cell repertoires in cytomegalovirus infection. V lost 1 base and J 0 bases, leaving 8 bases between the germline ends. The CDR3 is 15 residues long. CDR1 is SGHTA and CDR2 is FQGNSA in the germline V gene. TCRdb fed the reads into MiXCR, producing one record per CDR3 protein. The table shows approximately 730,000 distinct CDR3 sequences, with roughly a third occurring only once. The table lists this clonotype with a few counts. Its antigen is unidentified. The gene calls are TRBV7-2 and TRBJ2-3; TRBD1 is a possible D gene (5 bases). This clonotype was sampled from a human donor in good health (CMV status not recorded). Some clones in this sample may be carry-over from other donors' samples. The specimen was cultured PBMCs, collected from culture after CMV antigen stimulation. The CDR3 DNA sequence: TGTGCCAGCAGCTTAGTAGGACACAGCACAGATACGCAGTATTTT. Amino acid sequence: CASSLVGHSTDTQYF.